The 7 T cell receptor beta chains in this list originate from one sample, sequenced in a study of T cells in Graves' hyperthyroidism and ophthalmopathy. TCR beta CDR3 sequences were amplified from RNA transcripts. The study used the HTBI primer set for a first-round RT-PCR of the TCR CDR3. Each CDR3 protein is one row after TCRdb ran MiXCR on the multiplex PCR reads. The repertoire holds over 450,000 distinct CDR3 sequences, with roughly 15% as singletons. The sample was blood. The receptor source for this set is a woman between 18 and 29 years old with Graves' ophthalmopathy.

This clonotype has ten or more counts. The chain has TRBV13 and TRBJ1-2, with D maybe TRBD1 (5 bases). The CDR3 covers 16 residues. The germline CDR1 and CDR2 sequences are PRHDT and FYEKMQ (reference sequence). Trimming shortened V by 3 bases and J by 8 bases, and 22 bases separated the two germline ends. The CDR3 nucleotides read TGTGCCAGCAGCTTCACAGCCGGGATCTTAGCAGGGGGCTACACCTTC. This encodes CASSFTAGILAGGYTF.

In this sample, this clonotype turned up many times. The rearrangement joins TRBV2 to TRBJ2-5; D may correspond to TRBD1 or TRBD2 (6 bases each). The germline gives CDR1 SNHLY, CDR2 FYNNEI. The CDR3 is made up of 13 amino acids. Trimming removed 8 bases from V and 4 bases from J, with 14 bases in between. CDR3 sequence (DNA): TGTGCCAGCCGTGGGGGGCCCGCAGAGACCCAGTACTTC. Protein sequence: CASRGGPAETQYF.

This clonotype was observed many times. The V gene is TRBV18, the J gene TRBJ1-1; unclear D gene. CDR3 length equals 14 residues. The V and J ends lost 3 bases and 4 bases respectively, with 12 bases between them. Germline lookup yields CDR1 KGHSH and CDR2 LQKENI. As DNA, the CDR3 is TGTGCCAGCTCACCCCTCCGCGCGAGCACTGAAGCTTTCTTT. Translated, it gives CASSPLRASTEAFF.

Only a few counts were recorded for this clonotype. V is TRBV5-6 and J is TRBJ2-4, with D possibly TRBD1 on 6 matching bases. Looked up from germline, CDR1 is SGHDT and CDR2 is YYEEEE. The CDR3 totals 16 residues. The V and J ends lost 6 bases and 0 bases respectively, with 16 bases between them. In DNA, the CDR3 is TGTGCCAGCACCTTTGTGGACAGATTAGCCAAAAACATTCAGTACTTC. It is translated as CASTFVDRLAKNIQYF. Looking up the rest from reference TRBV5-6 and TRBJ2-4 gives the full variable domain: DAGVTQSPTHLIKTRGQQVTLRCSPKSGHDTVSWYQQALGQGPQFIFQYYEEEERQRGNFPDRFSGHQFPNYSSELNVNALLLGDSALYLCASTFVDRLAKNIQYFGAGTRLSVL.

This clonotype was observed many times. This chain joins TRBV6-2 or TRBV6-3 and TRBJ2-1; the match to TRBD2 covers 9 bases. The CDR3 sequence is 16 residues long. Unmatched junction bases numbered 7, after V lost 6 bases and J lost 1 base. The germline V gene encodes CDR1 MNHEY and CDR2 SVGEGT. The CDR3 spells CASSGSGRGSYNEQFF. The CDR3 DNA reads TGTGCCAGCAGCGGTAGCGGGAGAGGTTCCTACAATGAGCAGTTCTTC.

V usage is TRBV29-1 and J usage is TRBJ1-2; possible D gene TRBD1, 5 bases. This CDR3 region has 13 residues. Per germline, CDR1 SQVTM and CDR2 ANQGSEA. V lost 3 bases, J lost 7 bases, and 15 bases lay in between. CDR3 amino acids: CSVEGPGKVGYTF. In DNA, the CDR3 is TGCAGCGTTGAGGGGCCGGGAAAGGTTGGCTACACCTTC.

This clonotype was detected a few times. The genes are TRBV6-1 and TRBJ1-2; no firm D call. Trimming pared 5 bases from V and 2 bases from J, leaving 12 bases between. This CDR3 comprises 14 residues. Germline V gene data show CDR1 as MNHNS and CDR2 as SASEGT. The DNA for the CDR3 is TGTGCCAGCAGTCCTCGGACGGAGAACTATGGCTACACCTTC. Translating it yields CASSPRTENYGYTF.